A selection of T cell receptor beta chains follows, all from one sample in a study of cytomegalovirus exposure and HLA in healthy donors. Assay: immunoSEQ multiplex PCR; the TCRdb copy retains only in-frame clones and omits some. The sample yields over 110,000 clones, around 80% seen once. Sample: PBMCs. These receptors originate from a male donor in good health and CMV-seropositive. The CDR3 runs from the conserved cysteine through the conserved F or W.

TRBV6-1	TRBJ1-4	CASSRTGYNEKLFF
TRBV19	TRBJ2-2	CASSSSGDTGELFF
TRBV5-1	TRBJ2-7	CASSLDPGGPASAYEQYF
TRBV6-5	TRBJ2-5	CASSSRQGALETQYF
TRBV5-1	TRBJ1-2	CASSAPGTGHGYTF
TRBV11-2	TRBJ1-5	CASSGTQGSNQPQHF
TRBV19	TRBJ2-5	CATGTGIETQYF
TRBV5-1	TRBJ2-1	CASSLGVHAGAEQFF
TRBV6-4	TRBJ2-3	CASSVLAGESDTQYF
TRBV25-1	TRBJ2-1	CASSVWREGNPEQFF
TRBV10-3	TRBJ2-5	CAISAPLQETQYF
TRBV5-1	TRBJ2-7	CASSRLDRGIYEQYF
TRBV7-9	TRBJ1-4	CASSLDGQGRNEKLFF
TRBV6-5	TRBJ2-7	CASSPYGGGAYEQYF
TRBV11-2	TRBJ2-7	CASSLEVAGGAEQYF
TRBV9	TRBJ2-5	CASSGGTSGQETQYF
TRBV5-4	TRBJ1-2	CASSGGTGGLGYTF
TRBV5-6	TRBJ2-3	CASSLDSLTDTQYF
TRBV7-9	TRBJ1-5	CASSSLDRPNQPQHF
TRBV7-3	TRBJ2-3	CASRNLGEDTQYF
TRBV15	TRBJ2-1	CATRPRGNPYNEQFF
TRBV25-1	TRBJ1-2	CASSAGNYGYTF
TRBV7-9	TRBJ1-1	CSSSYEQGPPNNTEAFF
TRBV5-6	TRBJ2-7	CASSLLVQGVSYEQYF
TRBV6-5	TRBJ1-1	CASSYSSNTEAFF
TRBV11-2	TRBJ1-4	CASSLGGRGYEKLFF
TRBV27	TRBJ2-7	CASSGELVPTSYEQYF
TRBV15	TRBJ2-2	CATSRGRQANTGELFF
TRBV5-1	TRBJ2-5	CASTGQETQYF
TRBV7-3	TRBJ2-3	CASSPSGTDTQYF
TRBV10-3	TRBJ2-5	CAISEGWETQYF
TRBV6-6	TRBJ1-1	CASSLQGTDTEAFF
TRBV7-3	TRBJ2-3	CASSLFGGRDTQYF
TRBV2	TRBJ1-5	CASSEATGYGGNQPQHF
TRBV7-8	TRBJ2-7	CASSFLAGEAYEQYF
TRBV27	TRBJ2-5	CASRSPLAGVETQYF
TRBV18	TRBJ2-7	CASSRPGLAGEQYF
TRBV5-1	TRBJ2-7	CASSLRGGPQDEQYF
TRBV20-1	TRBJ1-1	CSARDREEAFF
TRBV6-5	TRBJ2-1	CASSPGTSDYNEQFF
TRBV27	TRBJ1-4	CASSRRESEKLFF
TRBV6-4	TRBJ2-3	CASSDRGGFVTDTQYF
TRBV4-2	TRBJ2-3	CASSQDAGAPLDTQYF
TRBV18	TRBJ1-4	CASSRGGNPNEKLFF
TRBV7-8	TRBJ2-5	CASSLPGLAGEETQYF